The T cell receptor beta chain under discussion was sequenced for a study of blood T cell repertoires in COVID-19. Study details: The United States, Italy and Spain were the sources of the acute and convalescent COVID-19 samples.

CDR3 size: 16 residues. Germline CDR1 is SGHVS and CDR2 is FQNEAQ. Trimming stripped 2 bases from V and 0 bases from J, with 11 bases between. Original data processing: Estimated nucleated cell counts came from reference gene primer amplification. Assay used: immunoSEQ multiplex PCR; TCRdb lists only in-frame clones, some missing. Clone size and V and J calls were adopted from that table, with D and trimming inferred from the DNA. The data show around 94,000 clones, approximately 90% seen once. This clonotype was sampled from a man aged 50 or older with active COVID-19. The specimen sequenced was peripheral blood. The chain is built from TRBV7-8 and TRBJ2-1; tentative D call: TRBD1 (6 bases). The CDR3 protein is CASSLFAGVSYNEQFF. The CDR3 nucleotides read TGTGCCAGCAGCTTATTCGCAGGGGTCTCCTACAATGAGCAGTTCTTC. The entire variable domain, with the rest obtained from reference TRBV7-8 and TRBJ2-1, is as follows: GAGVSQSPRYKVAKRGQDVALRCDPISGHVSLFWYQQALGQGPEFLTYFQNEAQLDKSGLPSDRFFAERPEGSVSTLKIQRTQQEDSAVYLCASSLFAGVSYNEQFFGPGTRLTVL.